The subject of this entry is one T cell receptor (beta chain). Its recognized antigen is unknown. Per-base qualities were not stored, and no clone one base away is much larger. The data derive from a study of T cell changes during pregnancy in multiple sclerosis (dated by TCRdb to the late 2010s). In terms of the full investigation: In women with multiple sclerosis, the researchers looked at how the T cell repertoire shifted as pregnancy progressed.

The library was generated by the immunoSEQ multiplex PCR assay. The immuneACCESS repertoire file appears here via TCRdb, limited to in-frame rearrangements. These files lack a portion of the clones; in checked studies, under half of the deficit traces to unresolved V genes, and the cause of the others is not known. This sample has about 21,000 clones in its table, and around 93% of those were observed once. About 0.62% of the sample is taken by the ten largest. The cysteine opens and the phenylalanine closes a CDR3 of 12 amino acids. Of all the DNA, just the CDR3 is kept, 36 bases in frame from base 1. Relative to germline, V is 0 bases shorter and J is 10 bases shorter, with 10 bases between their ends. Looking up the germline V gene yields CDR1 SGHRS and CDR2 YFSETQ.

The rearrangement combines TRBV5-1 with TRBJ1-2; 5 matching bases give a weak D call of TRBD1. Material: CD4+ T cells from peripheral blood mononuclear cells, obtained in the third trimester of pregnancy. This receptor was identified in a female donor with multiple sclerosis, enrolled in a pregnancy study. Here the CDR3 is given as CASSLGGEYYTF. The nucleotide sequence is TGCGCCAGCAGCTTGGGGGGGGAATACTACACCTTC.